This note documents a single T cell receptor beta chain sequence. The germline V gene has CDR1 SEHNR and CDR2 FQNEAQ (reference sequence). This CDR3 is built from 12 residues. The V gene lost 1 base and the J gene lost 9 bases, with 9 bases spanning the gap. The entry originates in a study of T cell changes during pregnancy in multiple sclerosis. Method: immunoSEQ multiplex PCR; TCRdb's copy keeps in-frame clones and lacks some. The sample includes about 35,000 clones, 93% of them seen just once. The chain combines TRBV7-9 with TRBJ1-2; D is uncertain. The specimen comprised CD4+ T cells from peripheral blood mononuclear cells, sampled in the first trimester of pregnancy. The sequence was obtained from a female donor with multiple sclerosis, enrolled in a pregnancy study. The CDR3 reads CASSLDMRRYTF. The CDR3 region has the DNA TGTGCCAGCAGCTTAGATATGAGGCGCTACACCTTC.